These 2 T cell receptor beta chains came from one sample sequenced in a study of cytomegalovirus exposure and HLA in healthy donors (dated by TCRdb to about 2017). Receptor amplification or capture employed the immunoSEQ multiplex PCR assay. For the multiplex PCR, a mixture combining 60 forward primers for TCR Vbeta segments and 13 reverse primers for TCR Jbeta segments was used. Imported from immuneACCESS, the table was reduced by TCRdb to in-frame sequences with V and J called. These copies leave out some clones; in studies compared against another copy, an unresolved V gene accounts for under half, and the cause of the remainder is not known. The sample table records 200,000 or so clones; over 60% of these occur just once. The ten most abundant clones make up about 0.63% of the sample. The sequenced sample consisted of PBMCs. These receptor sequences come from a man aged 18 to 29 in good health and CMV-seronegative.

The count of this clone is one. This chain connects TRBV15 to TRBJ1-3; 8 bases agree with TRBD1. CDR3 length: 14 residues. In germline, CDR1 is LNHNV, CDR2 YYDKDF (reference sequence). Trimming removed 8 bases from V and 6 bases from J; junction bases left unmatched: 9. The CDR3 DNA is TGTGCCACCGGACGGACAGGGAATGAAAACACCATATATTTT. Its protein is CATGRTGNENTIYF. The whole variable domain, remainder taken from reference TRBV15 and TRBJ1-3, is DAMVIQNPRYQVTQFGKPVTLSCSQTLNHNVMYWYQQKSSQAPKLLFHYYDKDFNNEADTPDNFQSRRPNTSFCFLDIRSPGLGDTAMYLCATGRTGNENTIYFGEGSWLTVV.

In DNA form, the CDR3 reads TGTGCCAGCAGCTTAGTCGTCGGAGCGGGGAGCTCCTACGAGCAGTACTTC. It specifies CASSLVVGAGSSYEQYF. V is TRBV7-8 and J is TRBJ2-7, with 7 bases that match TRBD2. CDR3 size: 17 residues. Germline CDR1 SGHVS, CDR2 FQNEAQ. The V segment lost 1 base and the J segment 0 bases; nucleotides outside the gene matches: 9.